The 3 T cell receptor beta chains in this list originate from one sample, sequenced in a study of cytomegalovirus exposure and HLA in healthy donors. PCR involved 60 Vbeta and 13 Jbeta primers. Clones were sequenced by immunoSEQ multiplex PCR, and TCRdb holds only the in-frame ones, with some missing. Seen here are some 130,000 clones, more than 65% observed once, and the top ten hold 4.2%. The sample was PBMCs. The source of these receptors is a male donor in good health and CMV-seropositive.

This chain's CDR3 is CASSESNGWETQYF. The CDR3 region has the DNA TGTGCCAGCAGTGAATCAAACGGGTGGGAGACCCAGTACTTC. The chain combines TRBV25-1 with TRBJ2-5; no clear D. V was pared by 1 base and J by 5 bases, with 11 bases between. The CDR3 is 14 amino acids. The V gene's germline CDR1 is MGHDK and CDR2 SYGVNS.

The V and J genes are TRBV6-5 and TRBJ2-3; 7 nucleotides agree with TRBD2. Germline V lookup: CDR1 MNHEY, CDR2 SVGAGI. V lost 4 bases, J lost 0 bases, and 4 bases stayed unmatched. The CDR3 consists of 15 residues. CDR3 loop: CASSSLAASTDTQYF. The CDR3 nucleotides read TGTGCCAGCAGTTCGCTAGCGGCCAGCACAGATACGCAGTATTTT.

This rearrangement joins TRBV6-6 to TRBJ1-5; D not resolved. The CDR3 has 14 residues. Per the germline V gene, CDR1 is MNHNY and CDR2 is SVGAGI (reference sequence). Trimming took 5 bases from V and 3 from J, leaving 11 bases between them. CDR3 amino acids: CASSQWFSNQPQHF. The CDR3 DNA reads TGTGCCAGCAGTCAGTGGTTCTCCAATCAGCCCCAGCATTTT.